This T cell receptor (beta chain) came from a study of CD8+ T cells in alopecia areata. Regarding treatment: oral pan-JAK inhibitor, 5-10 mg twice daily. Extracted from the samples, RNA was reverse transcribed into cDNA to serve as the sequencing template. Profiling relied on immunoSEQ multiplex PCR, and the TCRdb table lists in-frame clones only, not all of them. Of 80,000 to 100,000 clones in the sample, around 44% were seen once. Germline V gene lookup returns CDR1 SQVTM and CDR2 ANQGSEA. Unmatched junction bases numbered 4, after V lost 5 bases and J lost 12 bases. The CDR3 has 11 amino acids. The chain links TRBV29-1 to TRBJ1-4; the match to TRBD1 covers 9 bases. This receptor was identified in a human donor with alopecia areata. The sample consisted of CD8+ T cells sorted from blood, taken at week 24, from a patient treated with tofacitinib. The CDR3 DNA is TGCAGCGTTAGACAGGGGGGAGAACTGTTTTTT. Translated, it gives CSVRQGGELFF.